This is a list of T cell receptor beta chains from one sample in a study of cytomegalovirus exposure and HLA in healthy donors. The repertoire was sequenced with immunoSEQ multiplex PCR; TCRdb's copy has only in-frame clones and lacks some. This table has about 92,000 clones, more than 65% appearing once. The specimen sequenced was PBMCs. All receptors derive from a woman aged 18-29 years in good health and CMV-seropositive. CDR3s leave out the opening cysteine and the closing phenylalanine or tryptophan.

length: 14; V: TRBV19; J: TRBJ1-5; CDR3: ASRLARTGGRKPQH
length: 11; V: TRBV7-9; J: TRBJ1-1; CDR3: ASSYDRGHEAF
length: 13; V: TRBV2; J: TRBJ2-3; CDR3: ASSQSSGATDTQY
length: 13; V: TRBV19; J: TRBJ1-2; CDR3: ASSIEPRDDYGYT
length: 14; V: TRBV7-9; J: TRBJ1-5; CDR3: ASSYAGTGGNQPQH
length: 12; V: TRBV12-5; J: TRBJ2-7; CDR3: ASGFGQGIDEQY
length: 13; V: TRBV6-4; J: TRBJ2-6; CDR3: ASSDSNSGANVLT
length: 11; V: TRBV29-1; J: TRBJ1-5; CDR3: SVARDKNQPQH
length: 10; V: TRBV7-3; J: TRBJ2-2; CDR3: AGRLENGELF
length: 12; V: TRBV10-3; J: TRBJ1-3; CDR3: AIRSGVSGNTIY
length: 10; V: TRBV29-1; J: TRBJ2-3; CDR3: SASGTGNTQY
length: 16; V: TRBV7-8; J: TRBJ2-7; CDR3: ASSFRTSGRHVVVEQY
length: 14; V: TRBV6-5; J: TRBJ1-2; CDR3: ASSYTQGARNYGYT
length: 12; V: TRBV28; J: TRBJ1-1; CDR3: ASSLGGLNTEAF
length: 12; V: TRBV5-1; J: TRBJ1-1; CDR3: ASSLGRGLTEAF
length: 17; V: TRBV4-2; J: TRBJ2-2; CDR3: ASSQDMGSGGLNTGELF
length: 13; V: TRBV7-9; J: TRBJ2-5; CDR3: ASSPGIALQETQY
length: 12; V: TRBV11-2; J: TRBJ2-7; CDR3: ASSLFLANYEQY
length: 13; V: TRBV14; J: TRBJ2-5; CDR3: ASSTLAGEWETQY
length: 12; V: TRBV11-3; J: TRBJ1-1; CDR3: ASSQGQGNTEAF
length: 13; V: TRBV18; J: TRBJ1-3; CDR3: ASSPPESSGNTIY
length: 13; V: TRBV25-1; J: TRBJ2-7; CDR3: ASSAGANTLYEQY
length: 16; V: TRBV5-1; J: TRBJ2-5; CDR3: ASSLGASGRKGQETQY
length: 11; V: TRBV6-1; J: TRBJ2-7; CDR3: ASSEGQTYEQY
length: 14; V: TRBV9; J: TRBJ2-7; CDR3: ASSVGTGDPMGEQY
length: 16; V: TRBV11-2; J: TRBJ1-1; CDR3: ASSPGEWAGAMNTEAF
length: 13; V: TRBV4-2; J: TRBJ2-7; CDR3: ASSPDRFITYGQY
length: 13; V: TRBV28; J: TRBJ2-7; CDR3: ASRLTSGRTYEQY
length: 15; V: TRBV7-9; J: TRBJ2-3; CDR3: ASSSWASGEGTDTQY
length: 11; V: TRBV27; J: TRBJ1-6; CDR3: ASSWPGNSPLH
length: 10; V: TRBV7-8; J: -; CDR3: ASSVGGGEQY
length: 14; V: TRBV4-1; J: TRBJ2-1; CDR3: ASSQDWDRAPHEQF
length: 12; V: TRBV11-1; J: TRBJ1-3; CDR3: ASSRQGSRNTIY
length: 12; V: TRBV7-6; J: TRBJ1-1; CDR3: ASSLGQPNTEAF
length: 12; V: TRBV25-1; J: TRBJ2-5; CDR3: ASSTFSGRETQY
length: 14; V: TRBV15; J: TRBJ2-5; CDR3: ATSRLKAAGQETQY
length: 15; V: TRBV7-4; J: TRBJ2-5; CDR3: ASSPWTSGGTEETQY
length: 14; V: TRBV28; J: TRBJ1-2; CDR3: ASSLGGPSANYGYT
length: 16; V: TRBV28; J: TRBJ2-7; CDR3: ASRPLGTSGIDRHEQY
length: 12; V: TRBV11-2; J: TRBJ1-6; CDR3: ASSPRQGDSPLH